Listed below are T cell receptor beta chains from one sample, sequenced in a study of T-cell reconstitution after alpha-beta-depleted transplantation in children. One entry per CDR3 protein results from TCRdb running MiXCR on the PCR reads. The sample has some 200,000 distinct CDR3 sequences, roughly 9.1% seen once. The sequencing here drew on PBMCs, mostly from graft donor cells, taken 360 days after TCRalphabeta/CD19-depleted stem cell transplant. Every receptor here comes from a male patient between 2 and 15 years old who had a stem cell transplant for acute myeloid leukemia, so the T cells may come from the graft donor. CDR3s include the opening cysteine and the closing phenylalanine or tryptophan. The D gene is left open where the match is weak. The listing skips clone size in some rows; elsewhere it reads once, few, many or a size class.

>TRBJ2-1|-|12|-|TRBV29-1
TGCAGCGTTTCGGACGGTTGCAATGAGCAGTTCTTC
CSVSDGCNEQFF
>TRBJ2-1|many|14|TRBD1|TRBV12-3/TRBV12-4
TGTGCCAGCGCGCCCTGGACAGGGTACAATGAGCAGTTCTTC
CASAPWTGYNEQFF
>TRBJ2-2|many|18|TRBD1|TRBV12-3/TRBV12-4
TGTGCCAGCAGTTACTCCCCCAGGGGACAGGGTGACACCGGGGAGCTGTTTTTT
CASSYSPRGQGDTGELFF
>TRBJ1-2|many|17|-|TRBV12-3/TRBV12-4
TGTGCCAGCACCAAAAAACAACAGGCGAGCTCTCACTATGGCTACACCTTC
CASTKKQQASSHYGYTF
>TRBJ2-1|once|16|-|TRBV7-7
TGTGCTAGCAGCTCGCCCGGGGAGGATATATACAATGAGCAGTTCTTC
CASSSPGEDIYNEQFF
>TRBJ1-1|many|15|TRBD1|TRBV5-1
TGCGCCAGCAGCTTGGGAGGGGGCGTGGACACTGAAGCTTTCTTT
CASSLGGGVDTEAFF
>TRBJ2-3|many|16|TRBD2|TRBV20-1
TGCAGTGCTAGTTCTAGCGGGGGAGGTAGCACAGATACGCAGTATTTT
CSASSSGGGSTDTQYF
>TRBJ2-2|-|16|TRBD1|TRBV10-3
TGTGCCACCGACGGGACAGGGGTTTTGAGGGCCGGGGAGCTGTTTTTT
CATDGTGVLRAGELFF
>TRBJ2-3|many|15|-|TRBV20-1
TGCAGTGCTAGGGTCAGGGGATTTGGCACAAATACGCAGTATTTT
CSARVRGFGTNTQYF
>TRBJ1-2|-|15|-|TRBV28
TGTGCCAGCTATTGGCCCTACGGTCCGAACTATGGCTACACCTTC
CASYWPYGPNYGYTF
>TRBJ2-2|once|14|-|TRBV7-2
TGTGCCAGCAGCTTATCTCGGGAGACCGGGGAGCTGTTTTTT
CASSLSRETGELFF
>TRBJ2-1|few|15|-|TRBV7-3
TGTGCCAGCAGCCCGGGACGCTTAGGGGGCAATGAGCAGTTCTTC
CASSPGRLGGNEQFF
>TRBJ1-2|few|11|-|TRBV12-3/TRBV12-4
TGTGCCAGCAGTTACGCACGTGGCTACACCTTC
CASSYARGYTF
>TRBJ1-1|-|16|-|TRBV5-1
TGCGCCAGCAGCCCTCAGGGCCGGGGGGTGAACACTGAAGCTTTCTTT
CASSPQGRGVNTEAFF
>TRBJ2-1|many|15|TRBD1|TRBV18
TGTGCCAGCTCACCCGGACAGGGATCCTTGAATGAGCAGTTCTTC
CASSPGQGSLNEQFF
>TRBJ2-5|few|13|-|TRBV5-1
TGCGCCAGCAGCTTTGACGTAAGGGAGACCCAGTACTTC
CASSFDVRETQYF
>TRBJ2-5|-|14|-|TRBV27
TGTGCCAGCAGTTTCGTGGGGTACCAAGAGACCCAGTACTTC
CASSFVGYQETQYF
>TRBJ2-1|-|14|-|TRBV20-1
TGCAGTGCTAGAGAAACGGTCTCCTACAATGAGCAGTTCTTC
CSARETVSYNEQFF
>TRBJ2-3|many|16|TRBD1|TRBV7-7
TGTGCTAGCAGCTTAGGACAGGGGAAGGGCACAGATACGCAGTATTTT
CASSLGQGKGTDTQYF
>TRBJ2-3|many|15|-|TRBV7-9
TGTGCCAGCAGCTTAGCGCTGGGTCGAGCAGATACGCAGTATTTT
CASSLALGRADTQYF
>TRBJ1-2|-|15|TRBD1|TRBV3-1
TGTGCCAGCAGCCACAGACAGGGAACTAACTATGGCTACACCTTC
CASSHRQGTNYGYTF